This T cell receptor beta chain came from a study of blood T cell repertoires in COVID-19. Profiled with immunoSEQ multiplex PCR; TCRdb holds only in-frame clones, not every one. The sample holds about 200,000 clones, more than 75% seen once. Per germline, CDR1 SNHLY and CDR2 FYNNEI. The CDR3 has 20 residues. The germline V and J ends were trimmed by 8 bases and 2 bases, with 33 bases remaining between them. This receptor was identified in a woman older than 75 with COVID-19, enrolled during active disease. The V gene is TRBV2, the J gene TRBJ1-1; a possible D gene is TRBD1 (6 bases). The specimen was peripheral blood. CDR3 in DNA: TGTGCCAGCCTTGGAATTAAGGACAAAGTCCTCAGGGGCGGAAACACTGAAGCTTTCTTT. Its protein product is CASLGIKDKVLRGGNTEAFF. Full variable domain (rest looked up from reference TRBV2 and TRBJ1-1): EPEVTQTPSHQVTQMGQEVILRCVPISNHLYFYWYRQILGQKVEFLVSFYNNEISEKSEIFDDQFSVERPDGSNFTLKIRSTKLEDSAMYFCASLGIKDKVLRGGNTEAFFGQGTRLTVV.